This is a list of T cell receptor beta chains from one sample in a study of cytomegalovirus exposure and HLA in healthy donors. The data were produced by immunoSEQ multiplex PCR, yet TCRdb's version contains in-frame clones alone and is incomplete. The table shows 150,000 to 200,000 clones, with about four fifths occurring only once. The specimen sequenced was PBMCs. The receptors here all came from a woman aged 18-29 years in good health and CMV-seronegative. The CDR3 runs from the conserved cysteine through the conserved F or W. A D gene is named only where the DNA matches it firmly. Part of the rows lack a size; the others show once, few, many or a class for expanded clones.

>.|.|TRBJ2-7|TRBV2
CASRNRGSSYEQYF
TGTGCCAGCCGCAATCGGGGGTCCTCCTACGAGCAGTACTTC
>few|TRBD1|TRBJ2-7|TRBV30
CAWSLPGGTGVGSAQYF
TGTGCCTGGAGCCTTCCGGGGGGGACAGGGGTTGGGTCTGCGCAGTACTTC
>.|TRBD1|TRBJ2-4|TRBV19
CASSTHGTGQPKNIQYF
TGTGCCAGTAGTACCCACGGGACAGGACAACCCAAAAACATTCAGTACTTC
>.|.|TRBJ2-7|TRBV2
CASSEHPSHYEQYF
TGTGCCAGCAGTGAACACCCGAGTCACTACGAGCAGTACTTC
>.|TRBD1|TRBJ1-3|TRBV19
CASLHPGGSGNTIYF
TGTGCCAGTCTCCACCCAGGGGGCTCTGGAAACACCATATATTTT
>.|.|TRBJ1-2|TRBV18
CASSPLEERGALDYGYTF
TGTGCCAGCTCACCCCTGGAGGAGCGGGGCGCGTTAGACTATGGCTACACCTTC
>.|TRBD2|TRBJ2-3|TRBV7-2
CASSLRSSGIRGADTQYF
TGTGCCAGCAGCTTAAGGTCTAGCGGGATCCGCGGCGCAGATACGCAGTATTTT
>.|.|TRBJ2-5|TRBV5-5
CASSLTGPAETQYF
TGTGCCAGCAGCTTAACAGGGCCAGCAGAGACCCAGTACTTC
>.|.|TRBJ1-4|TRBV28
CASSQIQEKLFF
TGTGCCAGCAGCCAAATTCAGGAAAAACTGTTTTTT
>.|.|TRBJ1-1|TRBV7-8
CASSRDSNTEAFF
TGTGCCAGCAGCCGAGACTCGAACACTGAAGCTTTCTTT
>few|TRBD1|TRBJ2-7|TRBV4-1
CASSQEGGFEEQYF
TGCGCCAGCAGCCAAGAAGGGGGCTTCGAAGAGCAGTACTTC
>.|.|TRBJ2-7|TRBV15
CATSRDLDISYEQYF
TGTGCCACCAGCAGAGACCTGGACATCTCCTACGAGCAGTACTTC
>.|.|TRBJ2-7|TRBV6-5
CASSHDRLPYEQYF
TGTGCCAGCAGCCACGACAGGTTGCCCTACGAGCAGTACTTC
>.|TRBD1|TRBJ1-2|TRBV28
CASSSTGRPNYGYTF
TGTGCCAGCAGTTCGACAGGGAGACCTAACTATGGCTACACCTTC
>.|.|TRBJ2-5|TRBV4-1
CASSQVAALETQYF
TGCGCCAGCAGCCAAGTTGCAGCGCTAGAGACCCAGTACTTC
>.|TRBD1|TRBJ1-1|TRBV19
CASRGTGVMNTEAFF
TGTGCCAGTAGAGGGACAGGGGTAATGAACACTGAAGCTTTCTTT
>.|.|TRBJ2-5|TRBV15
CATSTTDEQGRRETQYF
TGTGCCACCAGCACAACTGACGAACAGGGACGGCGAGAGACCCAGTACTTC
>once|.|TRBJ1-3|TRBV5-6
CASSPLFAGRDTIYF
TGTGCCAGCAGCCCCCTTTTTGCGGGGCGGGACACCATATATTTT
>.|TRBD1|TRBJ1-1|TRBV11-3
CATAGQRNTEAFF
TGTGCCACTGCGGGACAGAGGAACACTGAAGCTTTCTTT
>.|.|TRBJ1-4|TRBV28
CASSFGPQGTNEKLFF
TGTGCCAGCAGTTTTGGGCCACAGGGTACTAATGAAAAACTGTTTTTT
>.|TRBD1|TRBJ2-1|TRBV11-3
CASSLDFTGGNEQFF
TGTGCCAGCAGCTTAGATTTTACAGGGGGGAATGAGCAGTTCTTC
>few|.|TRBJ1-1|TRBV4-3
CASSQDNRVGAEAFF
TGCGCCAGCAGCCAAGATAATAGGGTAGGGGCTGAAGCTTTCTTT
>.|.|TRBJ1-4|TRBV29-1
CSVTDPHGGGFELFF
TGCAGCGTTACGGACCCGCACGGCGGGGGTTTTGAACTGTTTTTT
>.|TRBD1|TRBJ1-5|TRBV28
CASRTPGQTYQPQHF
TGTGCCAGCAGGACACCGGGACAGACTTATCAGCCCCAGCATTTT
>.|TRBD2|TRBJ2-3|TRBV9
CASSVSGRGIDTQYF
TGTGCCAGCAGCGTTAGCGGGAGGGGAATAGATACGCAGTATTTT
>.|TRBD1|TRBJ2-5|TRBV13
CASSLAVRGPETQYF
TGTGCCAGCAGCTTAGCGGTCAGGGGGCCTGAGACCCAGTACTTC
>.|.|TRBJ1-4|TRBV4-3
CASSQDRGNEKLFF
TGCGCCAGCAGCCAAGACAGGGGCAATGAAAAACTGTTTTTT
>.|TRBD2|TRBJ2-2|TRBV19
CAAGLREAGELFF
TGTGCCGCCGGGCTCCGGGAGGCCGGGGAGCTGTTTTTT